The T cell receptor beta chain under discussion was sequenced for a study of T-cell reconstitution after alpha-beta-depleted transplantation in children. Unique molecular identifiers were incorporated into the prepared TCRbeta library. TCRdb passed the PCR reads through MiXCR, listing each CDR3 protein once. The table records about 500,000 distinct CDR3 sequences, over 25% of them present only once. Germline V gene lookup returns CDR1 MGHDK and CDR2 SYGVNS. This CDR3 is 14 amino acids long. The V segment lost 8 bases and the J segment 7 bases; nucleotides outside the gene matches: 6. This sequence joins TRBV25-1 and TRBJ2-1; 12 bases agree with TRBD2. This TCR was recovered from a human donor who donated a stem cell graft to a child with aplastic anemia. The sequencing here drew on PBMCs from the stem cell graft donor, taken from the stem cell graft. CDR3 DNA sequence: TGTGCCAGCGGACTAGCGGGGCTCACAAATGAGCAGTTCTTC. Protein sequence: CASGLAGLTNEQFF.